This T cell receptor beta chain was recorded in a study of blood T cell repertoires in COVID-19. Looking at the study overall: Spain, Italy and the United States supplied samples that represented acute and convalescent COVID-19.

The germline CDR1 and CDR2 sequences are MGHRA and YSYEKL. V lost 4 bases to trimming and J lost 7 bases, with 13 bases between them. The CDR3 length is 13 residues. Methods used by the authors: The authors estimated nucleated cell counts from reference gene primer amplification. Sequenced by immunoSEQ multiplex PCR; TCRdb stores in-frame clones only, minus some. V, J and clone size derive from that table, while D and trimming were established from the DNA sequence. The data hold some 400,000 clones, with 70% to 85% observed a single time. The rearrangement links TRBV4-1 to TRBJ1-2; D remains ambiguous. Input material: peripheral blood. The TCR comes from a human donor with acute or convalescent COVID-19. The donor label of this sample is uncertain. The CDR3 DNA is TGCGCCAGCAGCCCGCTTCAGGCGAGTGGCTACACCTTC. Translating gives CASSPLQASGYTF.